The 3 T cell receptor beta chains listed next were all sequenced from one sample in a study of blood T cells in healthy people across ages. Using a J-beta primer mix together with a sample-barcoded 5' primer, a second PCR was run for about 7 to 12 cycles. MiXCR, run by TCRdb on the 5' RACE reads, gives a single entry per CDR3 protein. The table includes hundreds of thousands of distinct CDR3 sequences, 58% detected once. The specimen sequenced was blood. The receptors shown here come from a man in his fifties or sixties in good health.

CDR3 sequence: CASSHGGASTGELFF. The CDR3 DNA is TGTGCCAGCAGTCACGGGGGGGCGAGCACCGGGGAGCTGTTTTTT. The V and J genes are TRBV6-6 and TRBJ2-2; TRBD2 aligns across 8 bases. Germline CDR1 reads MNHNY; CDR2 reads SVGAGI (reference sequence). The CDR3 spans 15 residues. Losses at the gene ends were 5 bases for V and 4 bases for J; bases not matched to a gene: 6.

The chain recombines TRBV6-2 or TRBV6-3 with TRBJ2-7; 7 nucleotides line up with TRBD1. In germline, CDR1 is MNHEY, CDR2 SVGEGT. This CDR3 region has 15 residues. The ends lost 7 bases at V and 4 bases at J; junction bases unmatched: 13. The CDR3 region is CASTPGQLELYEQYF. In nucleotides, the CDR3 is TGTGCCAGCACCCCGGGACAGCTCGAGCTGTACGAGCAGTACTTC.

This chain uses TRBV2 with TRBJ2-1; unclear D gene. The CDR3 loop spans 13 amino acids. Trimming removed 4 bases from V and 2 bases from J, with 6 bases in between. Per the germline V gene, CDR1 is SNHLY and CDR2 is FYNNEI. The CDR3 loop reads CASSADPYNEQFF. The CDR3 DNA follows: TGTGCCAGCAGTGCGGACCCCTACAATGAGCAGTTCTTC.